This TCR beta chain was sequenced for a study of T cells expressing NK-cell markers. Study information: HCMV seropositivity marked most of the eight sequenced donors; one was seronegative. General study results and limits: Top CD8+ clonotypes included the dominant CD3+CD56+NKG2C+ clonotypes in six donors. In several donors, dominant clonotypes made up about 25-65% of CD3+CD56-NKG2C+ cells.

The CDR3 loop spans 17 amino acids. Germline CDR1 and CDR2: SGHRS and YFSETQ. From the 5' RACE reads, TCRdb lists one entry per CDR3 protein and no DNA. With about 190,000 distinct CDR3 sequences in the sample, the ten largest clones hold just over 20%. On this clonotype: Its antigen remains unidentified.

Sequenced sample: blood T cells: a sorted CD56 or NKG2C T cell subset, CD4+ or CD8+ T cells, or bulk PBMC T cells (not recorded which). The TCR sequence derives from a man aged 18-75 years in good health. The chain joins TRBV5-1 to TRBJ2-5; TCRdb returns TRBD2, unconfirmable since there is no DNA. The CDR3 is CASSGTSGVMLRETQYF.